This is a list of T cell receptor beta chains from one sample in a study of a mutant IDH1 vaccine in newly diagnosed glioma. Sequenced by immunoSEQ multiplex PCR; TCRdb stores in-frame clones only, minus some. The sample contains about 60,000 clones, 84% of which appear only once. These receptors have no identified antigens. The sample consisted of PBMCs, taken from a glioma patient whose treatment included an IDH1 peptide vaccine. The receptors here all came from a young man with glioma. Each CDR3 is given with its conserved first and last residue. D genes are given only for firm matches. For some rows the clone size is stated as once, few or many, or as a class when expanded; others skip it.

D: -; V: TRBV19; J: TRBJ2-7; size: -; DNA: TGTGCCAGTAGTATAGTTAAGGGCTACGAGCAGTACTTC; CDR3: CASSIVKGYEQYF
D: -; V: TRBV7-8; J: TRBJ2-7; size: -; DNA: TGTGCCAGCAGCTTAAAACGCGTTTCCTACGAGCAGTACTTC; CDR3: CASSLKRVSYEQYF
D: TRBD1; V: TRBV13; J: TRBJ2-3; size: once; DNA: TGTGCCAGCAGCGTAGGACAGGGATACACAGATACGCAGTATTTT; CDR3: CASSVGQGYTDTQYF
D: -; V: TRBV6-6; J: TRBJ1-1; size: -; DNA: TGTGCCAGCAGGGGAATAAACACTGAAGCTTTCTTT; CDR3: CASRGINTEAFF
D: -; V: TRBV19; J: TRBJ1-1; size: -; DNA: TGTGCCAGTAGTTTCTCGACCGACACTGAAGCTTTCTTT; CDR3: CASSFSTDTEAFF
D: TRBD2; V: TRBV7-2; J: TRBJ2-3; size: once; DNA: TGTGCCAGCAGCTTAAATAGCGGGGGGGTGGATACGCAGTATTTT; CDR3: CASSLNSGGVDTQYF
D: -; V: TRBV15; J: TRBJ2-6; size: -; DNA: TGTGCCACCAGCCGTCACCGCGGCTCTGGGGCCAACGTCCTGACTTTC; CDR3: CATSRHRGSGANVLTF
D: TRBD1; V: TRBV6-5; J: TRBJ2-3; size: -; DNA: TGTGCCAGCAGTCTCCGGACAGGGGGGACAGATACGCAGTATTTT; CDR3: CASSLRTGGTDTQYF
D: -; V: TRBV7-8; J: TRBJ2-1; size: -; DNA: TGTGCCAGCAGCCCGGACGGAAACAATGAGCAGTTCTTC; CDR3: CASSPDGNNEQFF
D: -; V: TRBV11-3; J: TRBJ2-5; size: -; DNA: TGTGCCAGCAGCTACGGGCCTGCAGAGACCCAGTACTTC; CDR3: CASSYGPAETQYF
D: TRBD1; V: TRBV27; J: TRBJ1-2; size: -; DNA: TGTGCCAGCAGTGTGACAGGGGGCGCTTATGGCTACACCTTC; CDR3: CASSVTGGAYGYTF
D: TRBD1; V: TRBV29-1; J: TRBJ1-2; size: -; DNA: TGCAGCGTTGAAGGGGGGACAGGCTATGGCTACACCTTC; CDR3: CSVEGGTGYGYTF
D: -; V: TRBV19; J: TRBJ1-5; size: -; DNA: TGTGCCAGTAGTCTCCCGGGCTCATATCAGCCCCAGCATTTT; CDR3: CASSLPGSYQPQHF
D: TRBD2; V: TRBV15; J: TRBJ2-1; size: once; DNA: TGTGCCACCAGCAGGAACTTAATGGCGAGCGGGAGGCACAATGAGCAGTTCTTC; CDR3: CATSRNLMASGRHNEQFF
D: TRBD1; V: TRBV5-6; J: TRBJ1-5; size: few; DNA: TGTGCCAGCAGCTTGACAGGGGGCAAACAGCCCCAGCATTTT; CDR3: CASSLTGGKQPQHF
D: -; V: TRBV6-5; J: TRBJ1-1; size: once; DNA: TGTGCCAGCAGTGTTCTCATCCTTGGGGCTTTCTTT; CDR3: CASSVLILGAFF
D: -; V: TRBV19; J: TRBJ2-7; size: -; DNA: TGTGCCAGTAGTATGCACAGTTCTACGATGCAGTACTTC; CDR3: CASSMHSSTMQYF
D: -; V: TRBV9; J: TRBJ1-4; size: few; DNA: TGTGCCAGCAGCGTAGGAGGGTCTCATGCTAATGAAAAACTGTTTTTT; CDR3: CASSVGGSHANEKLFF
D: TRBD2; V: TRBV5-1; J: TRBJ2-2; size: few; DNA: TGCGCCAGCAGCTCAGGCGGGGGGTGGTCAGCGAACACCGGGGAGCTGTTTTTT; CDR3: CASSSGGGWSANTGELFF
D: -; V: TRBV4-3; J: TRBJ2-7; size: -; DNA: TGCGCCAGCAGCCAAGAGCCAGGCCGCTCCTACGAGCAGTACTTC; CDR3: CASSQEPGRSYEQYF
D: -; V: TRBV30; J: TRBJ1-2; size: once; DNA: TGTGCCTTTACGTCAGGTAGTTTCTATGGCTACACCTTC; CDR3: CAFTSGSFYGYTF
D: TRBD1; V: TRBV6-1; J: TRBJ2-7; size: -; DNA: TGTGCCAGCAGTGCGGGACAGGAGGCCTACGAGCAGTACTTC; CDR3: CASSAGQEAYEQYF
D: TRBD1; V: TRBV27; J: TRBJ1-2; size: -; DNA: TGTGCCAGCAGTTTAGACAGGGCCCGAGGCTACACCTTC; CDR3: CASSLDRARGYTF
D: TRBD1; V: TRBV18; J: TRBJ1-1; size: -; DNA: TGTGCCAGCTCACCCCTTAGACAGGGGAGGACTGAAGCTTTCTTT; CDR3: CASSPLRQGRTEAFF
D: -; V: TRBV9; J: TRBJ2-5; size: -; DNA: TGTGCCAGCAGCGTGACTAGGTCGGGGGAGACCCAGTACTTC; CDR3: CASSVTRSGETQYF
D: -; V: TRBV4-2; J: TRBJ1-5; size: once; DNA: TGTGCCAGCAGCCTCGGGATACCCCGTGGTGTAGGTCAGCCCCAGCATTTT; CDR3: CASSLGIPRGVGQPQHF
D: -; V: TRBV7-3; J: TRBJ2-6; size: -; DNA: TGTGCCAGCAGCTTAACCCCCGGGTCTGGGGCCAACGTCCTGACTTTC; CDR3: CASSLTPGSGANVLTF
D: TRBD2; V: TRBV2; J: TRBJ2-5; size: -; DNA: TGTGCCAGCAGTGGCGGACTAGCGGGGGGTACACAAGAGACCCAGTACTTC; CDR3: CASSGGLAGGTQETQYF
D: TRBD2; V: TRBV27; J: TRBJ2-7; size: -; DNA: TGTGCCAGCAGTTTCCAACGACTAGCGCCCACCTACGAGCAGTACTTC; CDR3: CASSFQRLAPTYEQYF
D: TRBD2; V: TRBV28; J: TRBJ2-5; size: once; DNA: TGTGCCAGCAGTTTAGTGAGCGGGGGGCCGGAAGAGACCCAGTACTTC; CDR3: CASSLVSGGPEETQYF
D: -; V: TRBV7-3; J: TRBJ2-1; size: -; DNA: TGTGCCAGCAGCTCTCCGCCTTACAATGAGCAGTTCTTC; CDR3: CASSSPPYNEQFF
D: -; V: TRBV30; J: TRBJ1-1; size: few; DNA: TGTGCCTGGAGTGGTTCAGGGTCCACTGAAGCTTTCTTT; CDR3: CAWSGSGSTEAFF
D: -; V: TRBV28; J: TRBJ1-2; size: -; DNA: TGTGCCACCTCGCGGACAGCTGTCTATGGCTACACCTTC; CDR3: CATSRTAVYGYTF
D: -; V: TRBV28; J: TRBJ2-7; size: -; DNA: TGTGCCAGCACTCACGGGGGGACAGACTCCTACGAGCAGTACTTC; CDR3: CASTHGGTDSYEQYF
D: -; V: TRBV9; J: TRBJ2-3; size: -; DNA: TGTGCCAGCAGCGTAGTCCCCGGGCAGGGCCATCGTTTGGTAGATACGCAGTATTTT; CDR3: CASSVVPGQGHRLVDTQYF
D: -; V: TRBV27; J: TRBJ2-7; size: -; DNA: TGTGCCAGCAGTTTCGGCCAGGGCTACGAGCAGTACTTC; CDR3: CASSFGQGYEQYF
D: -; V: TRBV5-6; J: TRBJ2-5; size: -; DNA: TGTGCCAGCGGCGAAGAGACCCAGTACTTC; CDR3: CASGEETQYF
D: -; V: TRBV29-1; J: TRBJ2-7; size: -; DNA: TGCAGCGCCTATGTACCCCGGTCGTTTCTAGGTTCCTACGAGCAGTACTTC; CDR3: CSAYVPRSFLGSYEQYF
D: -; V: TRBV7-2; J: TRBJ1-1; size: -; DNA: TGTGCCAGCAGCCCTCGGTCGGTCGGGGACACTGAAGCTTTCTTT; CDR3: CASSPRSVGDTEAFF
D: -; V: TRBV30; J: TRBJ1-2; size: -; DNA: TGTGCCTGGAGTATTGGGACCTATGGCTACACCTTC; CDR3: CAWSIGTYGYTF
D: -; V: TRBV15; J: TRBJ2-2; size: -; DNA: TGTGCCACCAGCAGAGATTACGTCGAAGGCGGGGAGCTGTTTTTT; CDR3: CATSRDYVEGGELFF
D: -; V: TRBV5-5; J: TRBJ2-7; size: -; DNA: TGTGCCAGCAGCCTTAGTATGGGGTCTGGCTACGAGCAGTACTTC; CDR3: CASSLSMGSGYEQYF
D: -; V: TRBV9; J: TRBJ1-1; size: -; DNA: TGTGCCAGCAGCACAGGGACCCTGAACACTGAAGCTTTCTTT; CDR3: CASSTGTLNTEAFF
D: -; V: TRBV5-6; J: TRBJ2-1; size: once; DNA: TGTGCCAGCAGCCCAGGTAACGGGGAGCAGTTCTTC; CDR3: CASSPGNGEQFF
D: -; V: TRBV9; J: TRBJ1-1; size: -; DNA: TGTGCCAGCAGCGTAGACACAGGCCGGCTAAACACTGAAGCTTTCTTT; CDR3: CASSVDTGRLNTEAFF
D: -; V: TRBV5-4; J: TRBJ1-5; size: -; DNA: TGTGCCAGCAGCCGGGGGGGGAGCAATCAGCCCCAGCATTTT; CDR3: CASSRGGSNQPQHF
D: -; V: TRBV7-7; J: TRBJ2-5; size: -; DNA: TGTGCCAGCAGCGCTGGGACTGGCGAGACCCAGTACTTC; CDR3: CASSAGTGETQYF
D: TRBD2; V: TRBV5-5; J: TRBJ2-3; size: -; DNA: TGTGCCAGCAGCGATGGACTAGCAGATACGCAGTATTTT; CDR3: CASSDGLADTQYF
D: TRBD1; V: TRBV19; J: TRBJ1-5; size: few; DNA: TGTGCCAGTATAGTCAGTGTGGGACAGGGATACCAGCCCCAGCATTTT; CDR3: CASIVSVGQGYQPQHF
D: TRBD2; V: TRBV4-2; J: TRBJ2-3; size: -; DNA: TGTGCCAGCAGCCAAGAGAGTAGCGGGGGGACAGATACGCAGTATTTT; CDR3: CASSQESSGGTDTQYF